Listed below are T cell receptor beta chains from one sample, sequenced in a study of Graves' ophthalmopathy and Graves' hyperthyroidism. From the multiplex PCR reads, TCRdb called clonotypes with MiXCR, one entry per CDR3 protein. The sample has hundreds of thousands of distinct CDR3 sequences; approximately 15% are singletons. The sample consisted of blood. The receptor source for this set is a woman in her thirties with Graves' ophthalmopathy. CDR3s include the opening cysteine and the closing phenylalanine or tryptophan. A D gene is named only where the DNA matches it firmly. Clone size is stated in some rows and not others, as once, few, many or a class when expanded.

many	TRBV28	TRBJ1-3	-	TGTGCCAGCCCGAGCCGTTCTGGAAACACCATATATTTT	CASPSRSGNTIYF
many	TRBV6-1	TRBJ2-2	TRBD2	TGTGCCAGCAGTGCACTTTCGGGGGGGCAGGCCGGGGAGCTGTTTTTT	CASSALSGGQAGELFF
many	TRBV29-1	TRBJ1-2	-	TGCAGCGTTGATTGGGGCGAAACCTATGGCTACACCTTC	CSVDWGETYGYTF
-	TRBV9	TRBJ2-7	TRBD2	TGTGCCAGCAGCAACGGACTAGCGGGAGCCGAGCAGTACTTC	CASSNGLAGAEQYF
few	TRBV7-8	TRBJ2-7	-	TGTGCCAGCAGCTTAAAAACGGAATACGAGCAGTACTTC	CASSLKTEYEQYF
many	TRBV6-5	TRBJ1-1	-	TGTGCCAGCAGTTACTCGAAGGGGGGGAACACTGAAGCTTTCTTT	CASSYSKGGNTEAFF
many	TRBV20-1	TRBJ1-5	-	TGCAGTGCTAGAGGAGTCAATCAGCCCCAGCATTTT	CSARGVNQPQHF
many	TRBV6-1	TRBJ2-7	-	TGTGCCAGCAGTGTGGGCGGTTACTACGAGCAGTACTTC	CASSVGGYYEQYF
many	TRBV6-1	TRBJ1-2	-	TGTGCCAGCAGTGTACAGCTGAAGAATGGCTACACCTTC	CASSVQLKNGYTF
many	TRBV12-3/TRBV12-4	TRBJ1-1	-	TGTGCCAGCAGCCCTGGACAGATGAACACTGAAGCTTTCTTT	CASSPGQMNTEAFF
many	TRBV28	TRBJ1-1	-	TGTGCCATTAGGATGAACACTGAAGCTTTCTTT	CAIRMNTEAFF
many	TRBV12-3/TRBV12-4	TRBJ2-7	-	TGTGCCAGCAGTTTAACGGACAGACCGGACGAGCAGTACTTC	CASSLTDRPDEQYF
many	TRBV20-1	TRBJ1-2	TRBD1	TGCAGTGCTAGAGTAGTGACAGGGGAGGGCGGCTACACCTTC	CSARVVTGEGGYTF
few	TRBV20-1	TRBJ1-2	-	TGCAGTGCTAGAGATTCCGGAGGGCAGAGGGGAGGCTACACCTTC	CSARDSGGQRGGYTF
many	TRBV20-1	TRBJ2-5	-	TGCAGTGCTAGACTTCCAGAGGAGACCCAGTACTTC	CSARLPEETQYF
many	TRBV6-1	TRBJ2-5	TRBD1	TGTGCCAGCAGAGGGACAGGGCTCGTTGAGACCCAGTACTTC	CASRGTGLVETQYF
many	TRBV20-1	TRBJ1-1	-	TGCAGTGCTAGAGAAGATGTCAGAGTGAACACTGAAGCTTTCTTT	CSAREDVRVNTEAFF
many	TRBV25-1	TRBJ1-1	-	TGTGCCAGCAGTGAATTTGGGGGGGGGTCCACTGAAGCTTTCTTT	CASSEFGGGSTEAFF
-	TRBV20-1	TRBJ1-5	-	TGCAGTGCTGACAGGTATAGCAATCAGCCCCAGCATTTT	CSADRYSNQPQHF
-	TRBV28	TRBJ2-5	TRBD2	TGTGCCAGCAGTCCCTCCGGACTAGCGGGAAGTAGGGAGACCCAGTACTTC	CASSPSGLAGSRETQYF
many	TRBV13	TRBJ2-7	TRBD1	TGTGCCAGCAGCCCTCGGACAGGACTCTACGAGCAGTACTTC	CASSPRTGLYEQYF
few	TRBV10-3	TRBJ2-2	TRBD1	TGTGCCATCAGTGGAGGGGGCCGCTTACTCACCGGGGAGCTGTTTTTT	CAISGGGRLLTGELFF
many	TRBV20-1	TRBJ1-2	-	TGCAGTGCTAGTCCAGGGGATGGCTACACCTTC	CSASPGDGYTF
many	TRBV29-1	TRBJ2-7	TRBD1	TGCAGCGTTGTGTATGTGGACAGGGGCTACGAGCAGTACTTC	CSVVYVDRGYEQYF
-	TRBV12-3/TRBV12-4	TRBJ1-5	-	TGTGCCACCAGTGATTCCACAGGGACACCAAGCAATCAGCCCCAGCATTTT	CATSDSTGTPSNQPQHF
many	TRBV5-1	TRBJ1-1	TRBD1	TGCGCCAGCAGCAGAGGACAGGGTTGGACTGAAGCTTTCTTT	CASSRGQGWTEAFF
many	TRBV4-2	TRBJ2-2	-	TGTGCCAGCAGCCCCGTGGCGGGCGACACCGGGGAGCTGTTTTTT	CASSPVAGDTGELFF
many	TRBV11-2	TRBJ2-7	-	TGTGCCAGCACCCAACCGGGGACATCGGCCTACGAGCAGTACTTC	CASTQPGTSAYEQYF
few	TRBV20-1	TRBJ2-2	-	TGCAGTGCTAGAGATGTCCCCGGGGAGCTGTTTTTT	CSARDVPGELFF
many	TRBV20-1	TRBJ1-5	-	TGCAGTGCTAGCCCGGGGCTTCAGCCCCAGCATTTT	CSASPGLQPQHF
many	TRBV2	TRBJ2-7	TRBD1	TGTGCCAGCAGTGAAGCGTACTTGTTCTCCGGGACAGGCTACGAGCAGTACTTC	CASSEAYLFSGTGYEQYF
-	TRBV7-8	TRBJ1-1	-	TGTGCCAGCAGCTTAGCGGGGGGTTCAGGTGAAGCTTTCTTT	CASSLAGGSGEAFF
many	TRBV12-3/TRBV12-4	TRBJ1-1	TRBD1	TGTGCCAGCAGCCGTCAGGGGGAGGGTAACACTGAAGCTTTCTTT	CASSRQGEGNTEAFF